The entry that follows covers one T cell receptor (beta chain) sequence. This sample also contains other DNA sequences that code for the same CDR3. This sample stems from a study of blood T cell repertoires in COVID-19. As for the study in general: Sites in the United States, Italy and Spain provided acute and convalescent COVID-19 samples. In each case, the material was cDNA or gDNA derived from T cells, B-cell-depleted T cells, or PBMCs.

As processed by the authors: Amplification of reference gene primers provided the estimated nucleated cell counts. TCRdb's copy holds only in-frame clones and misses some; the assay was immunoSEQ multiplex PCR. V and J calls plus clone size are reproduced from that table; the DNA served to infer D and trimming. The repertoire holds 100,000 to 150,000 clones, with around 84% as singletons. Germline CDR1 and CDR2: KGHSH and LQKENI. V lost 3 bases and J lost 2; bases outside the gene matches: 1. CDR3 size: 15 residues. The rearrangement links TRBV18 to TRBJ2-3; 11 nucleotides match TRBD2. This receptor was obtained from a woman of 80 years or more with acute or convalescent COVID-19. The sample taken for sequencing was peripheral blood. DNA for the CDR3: TGTGCCAGCTCACCGACTAGCGGGGTCACAGATACGCAGTATTTT. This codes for CASSPTSGVTDTQYF.